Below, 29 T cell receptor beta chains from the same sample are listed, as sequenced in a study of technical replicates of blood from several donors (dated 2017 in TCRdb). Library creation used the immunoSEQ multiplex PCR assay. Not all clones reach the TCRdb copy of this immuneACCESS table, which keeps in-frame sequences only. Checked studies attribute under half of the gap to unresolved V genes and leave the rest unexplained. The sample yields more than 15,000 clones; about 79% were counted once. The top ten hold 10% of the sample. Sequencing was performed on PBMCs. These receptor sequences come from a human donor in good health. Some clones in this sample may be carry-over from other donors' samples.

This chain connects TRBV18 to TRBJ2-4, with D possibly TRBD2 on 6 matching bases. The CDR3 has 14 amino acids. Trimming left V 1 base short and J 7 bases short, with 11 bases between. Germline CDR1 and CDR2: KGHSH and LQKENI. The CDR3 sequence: CASSPLRGGNIQYF. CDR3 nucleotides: TGTGCCAGCTCACCACTCCGTGGGGGGAACATTCAGTACTTC.

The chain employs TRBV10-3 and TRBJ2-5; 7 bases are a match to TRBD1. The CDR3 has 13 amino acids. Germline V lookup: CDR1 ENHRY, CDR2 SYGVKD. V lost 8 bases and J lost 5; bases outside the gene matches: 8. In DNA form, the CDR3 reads TGTGCCATCGCAGACAGGGTCTACGAGACCCAGTACTTC. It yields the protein CAIADRVYETQYF.

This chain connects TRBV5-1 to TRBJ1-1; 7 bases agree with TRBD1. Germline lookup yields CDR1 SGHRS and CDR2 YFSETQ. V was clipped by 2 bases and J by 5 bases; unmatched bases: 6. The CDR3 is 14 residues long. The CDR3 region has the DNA TGCGCCAGCAGCTTACAGGGGTTGTGGACTGAAGCTTTCTTT. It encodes CASSLQGLWTEAFF.

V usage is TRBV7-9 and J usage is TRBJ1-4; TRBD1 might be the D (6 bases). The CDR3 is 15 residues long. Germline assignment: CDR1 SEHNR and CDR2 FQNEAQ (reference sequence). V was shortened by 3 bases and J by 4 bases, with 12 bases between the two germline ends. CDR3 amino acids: CASSLSGVINEKLFF. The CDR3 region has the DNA TGTGCCAGCAGCTTGTCAGGGGTTATTAATGAAAAACTGTTTTTT.

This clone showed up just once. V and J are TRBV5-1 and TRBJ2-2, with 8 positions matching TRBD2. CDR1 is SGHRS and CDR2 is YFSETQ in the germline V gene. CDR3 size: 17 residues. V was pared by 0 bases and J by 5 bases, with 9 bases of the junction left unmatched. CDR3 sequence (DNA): TGCGCCAGCAGCTTGGCCGGGAGCGGGAGAAGGACCGGGGAGCTGTTTTTT. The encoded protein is CASSLAGSGRRTGELFF.

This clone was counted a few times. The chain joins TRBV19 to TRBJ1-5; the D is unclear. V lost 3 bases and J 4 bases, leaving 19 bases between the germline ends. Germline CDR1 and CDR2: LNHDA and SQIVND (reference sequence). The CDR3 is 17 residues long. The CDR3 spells CASSMQSTFGVNQPQHF. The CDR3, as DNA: TGTGCCAGTAGTATGCAGTCCACCTTCGGGGTTAATCAGCCCCAGCATTTT. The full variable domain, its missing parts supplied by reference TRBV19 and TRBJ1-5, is DGGITQSPKYLFRKEGQNVTLSCEQNLNHDAMYWYRQDPGQGLRLIYYSQIVNDFQKGDIAEGYSVSREKKESFPLTVTSAQKNPTAFYLCASSMQSTFGVNQPQHFGDGTRLSIL.

CDR3 nucleotides: TGCGCCAGCAGCTCAGACAGAGCGAACATTCAGTACTTC. Its protein product is CASSSDRANIQYF. The chain carries TRBV5-1 and TRBJ2-4; D possibly corresponds to TRBD1 (5 bases). Trimming removed 3 bases at V and 7 bases at J, with 11 bases between. This CDR3 spans 13 amino acids. Germline V lookup: CDR1 SGHRS, CDR2 YFSETQ.

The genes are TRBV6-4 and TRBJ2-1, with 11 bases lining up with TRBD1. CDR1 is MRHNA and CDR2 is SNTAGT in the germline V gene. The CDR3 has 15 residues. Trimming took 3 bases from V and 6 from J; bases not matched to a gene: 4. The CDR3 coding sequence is TGTGCCAGCAGTGAAGGTGGGACAGGGGGCAATGAGCAGTTCTTC. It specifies CASSEGGTGGNEQFF.

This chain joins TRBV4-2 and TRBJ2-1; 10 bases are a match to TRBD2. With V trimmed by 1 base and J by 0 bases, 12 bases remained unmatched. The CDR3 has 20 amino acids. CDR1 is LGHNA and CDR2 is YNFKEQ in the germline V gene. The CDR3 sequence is CASSQAGLADRGGSYNEQFF. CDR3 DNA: TGTGCCAGCAGCCAAGCAGGACTAGCGGACCGAGGGGGCTCCTACAATGAGCAGTTCTTC.

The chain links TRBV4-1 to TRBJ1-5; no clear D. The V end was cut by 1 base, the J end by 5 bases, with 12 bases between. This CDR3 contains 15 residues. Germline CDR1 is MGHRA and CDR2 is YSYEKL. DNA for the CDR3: TGCGCCAGCAGCCAAGGTTCCATGTTTGATCAGCCCCAGCATTTT. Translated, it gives CASSQGSMFDQPQHF.

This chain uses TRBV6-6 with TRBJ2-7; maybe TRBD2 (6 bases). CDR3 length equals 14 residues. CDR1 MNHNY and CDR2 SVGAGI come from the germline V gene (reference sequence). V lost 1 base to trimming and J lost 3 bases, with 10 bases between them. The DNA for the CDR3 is TGTGCCAGCAGTTACTTAGGGGAGGTCTACGAGCAGTACTTC. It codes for CASSYLGEVYEQYF.

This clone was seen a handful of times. The CDR3 nucleotides read TGTGCCAGCAGTTCCAGGGGGCAGGGGGCTCAGGGAGCTTTCTTT. This encodes CASSSRGQGAQGAFF. V and J are TRBV7-9 and TRBJ1-1, with TRBD1 identical over 8 bases. The germline V gene has CDR1 SEHNR and CDR2 FQNEAQ (reference sequence). V gave up 6 bases and J gave up 10 bases; unmatched junction bases: 16. This CDR3 region has 15 residues.

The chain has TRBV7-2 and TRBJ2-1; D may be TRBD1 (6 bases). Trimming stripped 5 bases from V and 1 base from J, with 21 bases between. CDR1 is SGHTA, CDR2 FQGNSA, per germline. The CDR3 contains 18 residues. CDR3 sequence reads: CASSTQGGTGSSYNEQFF. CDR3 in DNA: TGTGCCAGCAGCACCCAAGGGGGTACGGGTTCTTCCTACAATGAGCAGTTCTTC.

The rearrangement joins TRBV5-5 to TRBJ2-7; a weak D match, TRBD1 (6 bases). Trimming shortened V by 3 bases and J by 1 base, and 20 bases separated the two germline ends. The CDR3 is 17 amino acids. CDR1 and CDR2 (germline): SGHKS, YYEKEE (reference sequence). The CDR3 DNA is TGTGCCAGCAGCTATTCCCCCCAGGGACAACGTTCCTACGAGCAGTACTTC. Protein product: CASSYSPQGQRSYEQYF.

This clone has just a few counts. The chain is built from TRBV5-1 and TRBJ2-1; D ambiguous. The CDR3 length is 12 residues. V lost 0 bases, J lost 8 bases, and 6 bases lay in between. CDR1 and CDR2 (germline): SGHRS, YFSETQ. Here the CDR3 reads CASSLDLDEQFF. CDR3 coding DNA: TGCGCCAGCAGCTTGGATCTCGATGAGCAGTTCTTC. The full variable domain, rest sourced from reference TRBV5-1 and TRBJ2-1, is KAGVTQTPRYLIKTRGQQVTLSCSPISGHRSVSWYQQTPGQGLQFLFEYFSETQRNKGNFPGRFSGRQFSNSRSEMNVSTLELGDSALYLCASSLDLDEQFFGPGTRLTVL.

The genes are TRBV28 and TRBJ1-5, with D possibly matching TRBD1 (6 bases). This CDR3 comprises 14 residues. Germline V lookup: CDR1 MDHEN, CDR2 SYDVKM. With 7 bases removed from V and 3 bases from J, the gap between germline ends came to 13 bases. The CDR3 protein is CASIQGSNNQPQHF. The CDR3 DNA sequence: TGTGCCAGCATCCAGGGGTCCAACAATCAGCCCCAGCATTTT.

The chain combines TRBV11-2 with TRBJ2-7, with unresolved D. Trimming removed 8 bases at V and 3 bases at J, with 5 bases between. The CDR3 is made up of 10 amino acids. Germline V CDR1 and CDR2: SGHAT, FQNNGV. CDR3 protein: CASASYEQYF. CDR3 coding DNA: TGTGCCAGCGCTAGCTACGAGCAGTACTTC.

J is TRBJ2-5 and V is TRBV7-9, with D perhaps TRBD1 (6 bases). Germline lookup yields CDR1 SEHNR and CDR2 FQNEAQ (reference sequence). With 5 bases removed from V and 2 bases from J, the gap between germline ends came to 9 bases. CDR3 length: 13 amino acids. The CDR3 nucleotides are TGTGCCAGCAGCCCGACAGGTCAAGAGACCCAGTACTTC. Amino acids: CASSPTGQETQYF.

The CDR3 is CASSSIPGLAGSSTDTQYF. DNA for the CDR3: TGTGCCAGCAGCTCTATCCCGGGACTAGCGGGGTCATCCACAGATACGCAGTATTTT. The chain couples TRBV7-2 to TRBJ2-3; 13 bases agree with TRBD2. J was trimmed by 2 bases and V by 4 bases; bases with no gene match: 12. Per the germline V gene, CDR1 is SGHTA and CDR2 is FQGNSA. The CDR3 is 19 amino acids.

CDR3 nucleotide sequence: TGCAGCGTTGGTGTATCCGTTGGCTACACCTTC. Translated, it gives CSVGVSVGYTF. This chain connects TRBV29-1 to TRBJ1-2; no firm D call. The CDR3 spans 11 residues. Germline V gene lookup returns CDR1 SQVTM and CDR2 ANQGSEA. The V and J ends lost 4 bases and 7 bases respectively, with 10 bases between them.

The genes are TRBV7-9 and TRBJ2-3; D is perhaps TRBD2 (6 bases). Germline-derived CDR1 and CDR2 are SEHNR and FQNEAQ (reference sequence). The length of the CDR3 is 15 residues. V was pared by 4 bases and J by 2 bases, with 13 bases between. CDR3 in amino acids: CASSSTRLYTDTQYF. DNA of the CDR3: TGTGCCAGCAGCTCGACTAGGCTTTACACAGATACGCAGTATTTT.

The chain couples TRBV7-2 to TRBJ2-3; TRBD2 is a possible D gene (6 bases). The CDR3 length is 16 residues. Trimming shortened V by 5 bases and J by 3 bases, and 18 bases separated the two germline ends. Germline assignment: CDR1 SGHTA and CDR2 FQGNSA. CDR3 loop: CASSPGLLGVTDTQYF. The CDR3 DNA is TGTGCCAGCAGCCCGGGACTTTTGGGAGTGACAGATACGCAGTATTTT.

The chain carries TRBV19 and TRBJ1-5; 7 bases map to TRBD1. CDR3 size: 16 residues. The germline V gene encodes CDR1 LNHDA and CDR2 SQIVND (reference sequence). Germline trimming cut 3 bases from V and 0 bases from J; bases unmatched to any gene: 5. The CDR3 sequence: CASSMRDSPSNQPQHF. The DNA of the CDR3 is TGTGCCAGTAGTATGCGGGACAGCCCTAGCAATCAGCCCCAGCATTTT.

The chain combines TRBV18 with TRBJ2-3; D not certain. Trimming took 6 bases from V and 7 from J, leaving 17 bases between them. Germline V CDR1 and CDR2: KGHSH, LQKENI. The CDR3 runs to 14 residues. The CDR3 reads CASSPTPSDNTQYF. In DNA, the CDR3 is TGTGCCAGCTCCCCTACCCCCTCCGATAATACGCAGTATTTT.

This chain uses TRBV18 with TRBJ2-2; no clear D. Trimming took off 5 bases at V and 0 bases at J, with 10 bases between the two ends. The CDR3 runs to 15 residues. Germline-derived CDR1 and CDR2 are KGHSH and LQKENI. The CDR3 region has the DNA TGTGCCAGCTCATCCTTACAAACGAACACCGGGGAGCTGTTTTTT. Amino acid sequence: CASSSLQTNTGELFF.

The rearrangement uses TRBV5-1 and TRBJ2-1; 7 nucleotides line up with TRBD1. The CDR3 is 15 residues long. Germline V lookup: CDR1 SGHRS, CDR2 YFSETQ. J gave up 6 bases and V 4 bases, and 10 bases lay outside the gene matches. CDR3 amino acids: CASSPGRGLVNEQFF. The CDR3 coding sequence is TGCGCCAGCAGCCCCGGAAGGGGGCTGGTCAATGAGCAGTTCTTC.

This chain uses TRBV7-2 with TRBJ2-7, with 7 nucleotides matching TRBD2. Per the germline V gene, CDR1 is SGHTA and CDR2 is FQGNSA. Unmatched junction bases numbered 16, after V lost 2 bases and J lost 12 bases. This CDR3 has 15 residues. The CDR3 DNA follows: TGTGCCAGCAGCTTATGGGGGACTACCAAACTGAGTGGGTACTTC. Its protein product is CASSLWGTTKLSGYF.

CDR3 in amino acids: CASSQLSRTGELFF. The CDR3 bases are TGTGCCAGCAGCCAACTATCCCGAACCGGGGAGCTGTTTTTT. The genes are TRBV6-1 and TRBJ2-2; D not resolved. Between the trimmed V and J ends, which lost 6 bases and 5 bases, there was a span of 13 bases. There are 14 residues in the CDR3. Germline V lookup: CDR1 MNHNS, CDR2 SASEGT.

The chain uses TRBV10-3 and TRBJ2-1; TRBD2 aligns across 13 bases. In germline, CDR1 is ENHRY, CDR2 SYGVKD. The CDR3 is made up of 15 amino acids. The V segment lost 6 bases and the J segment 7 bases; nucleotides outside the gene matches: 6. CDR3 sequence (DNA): TGTGCCATCAGGGCGACTAGCGGGAGGCTAAATGAGCAGTTCTTC. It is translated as CAIRATSGRLNEQFF.